The clone carrying this TCR beta chain came up many times. The target antigen is unknown. The library was built from around 380 ng RNA with molecular barcoded adaptors for alpha/delta and beta/gamma chains. TCRdb independently ran MiXCR on the reads; one entry per CDR3 protein. The sample lists 40,000 or so distinct CDR3 sequences; approximately 12% were seen once. The data originate from a study of read filtering for tumor transcriptome and immune sequencing. Study-wide points: Single-read clonotypes: about 81.9% of IR-seq clonotypes (about 4% of reads), around three quarters of RNA-seq clonotypes (under 50% of reads).

V gave up 6 bases and J gave up 8 bases, with 10 bases separating them. This CDR3 has 11 residues. Input material: a population of CD138-negative cells sorted from bone marrow. The genes are TRBV12-3 or TRBV12-4 and TRBJ1-1; weak D call: TRBD1 (5 bases). The source is a donor at least 40 years old with multiple myeloma. CDR3 in amino acids: CASRGTYEAFF. DNA of the CDR3: TGTGCCAGCAGGGGGACGTACGAAGCTTTCTTT.